The sequence of this T cell receptor (beta chain) was determined in a study of blood T cell repertoires in COVID-19. Study overall: Specimens from acute and convalescent COVID-19 originated in the United States, Italy and Spain.

This clone was seen only a few times. The method was immunoSEQ multiplex PCR; TCRdb's version includes in-frame clones alone and lacks a portion of them. There are roughly 260,000 clones in the sample; approximately 83% occur only once, and over 1.5% lies in the top ten. Germline CDR1 is MNHNS and CDR2 is SASEGT. The CDR3 consists of 13 residues. V was trimmed by 2 bases and J by 3 bases, leaving 5 bases between them. The source of this sequence is a woman between 45 and 65 years old who had recovered from COVID-19. Specimen: PBMCs or T cells enriched from blood (not recorded which). This chain uses TRBV6-1 with TRBJ1-5; D remains ambiguous. In DNA, the CDR3 is TGTGCCAGCAGTGAATTTAACAATCAGCCCCAGCATTTT. This codes for CASSEFNNQPQHF.